Listed below are T cell receptor beta chains from one sample, sequenced in a study of blood T cell repertoires in COVID-19. TCRdb's table, derived via immunoSEQ multiplex PCR, lists solely in-frame clones and lacks some. The table lists roughly 240,000 clones, around 80% of them singletons. Sequencing used peripheral blood. The receptors derive from a woman of 80 years or more with acute or convalescent COVID-19. Both conserved end residues are part of each CDR3. D genes are given only for firm matches. Clone sizes are given selectively: once, few, many, or a class where the clone is expanded.

clone size,V gene,J gene,D gene,CDR3 DNA,CDR3 protein
NA,TRBV7-2,TRBJ1-2,NA,TGTGCCAGCAACTTACAGGGATATGGCTACACCTTC,CASNLQGYGYTF
NA,TRBV18,TRBJ1-6,NA,TGTGCCAGCTCACCGGACAGAAGTAATTCACCCCTCCACTTT,CASSPDRSNSPLHF
NA,TRBV2,TRBJ1-1,TRBD1,TGTGCCAGCAGTGTGGCAGGGGGGACCACTGAAGCTTTCTTT,CASSVAGGTTEAFF
NA,TRBV6-5,TRBJ2-7,NA,TGTGCCAGCAGGGAGGCGGGGCTGCGCGAGCAGTACTTC,CASREAGLREQYF
NA,TRBV24-1,TRBJ2-2,TRBD2,TGTGCCACCAGTGATACGGGAGGTAGTTCGACCGGGGAGCTGTTTTTT,CATSDTGGSSTGELFF
NA,TRBV9,TRBJ1-4,TRBD1,TGTGCCAGCAGCGGTCGGACAGGGGGAGGCGAAAAACTGTTTTTT,CASSGRTGGGEKLFF
NA,TRBV6-2/TRBV6-3,TRBJ2-5,TRBD1,TGTGCCAGCAGTTACTCGACAGGGCGGAAAGAGACCCAGTACTTC,CASSYSTGRKETQYF
few,TRBV28,TRBJ2-3,NA,TGTGCCAGCAGTTTAGGCGGGACAGATACGCAGTATTTT,CASSLGGTDTQYF
NA,TRBV9,TRBJ2-5,NA,TGTGCCAGCAGCCCCCTCGGAGGGGTGGAGACCCAGTACTTC,CASSPLGGVETQYF
once,TRBV7-2,TRBJ2-7,NA,TGTGCCAGCAGCCCTAGTTATATCCACGAGCAGTACTTC,CASSPSYIHEQYF
NA,TRBV2,TRBJ2-3,NA,TGTGCCAGCAGCCCTAGGAGAGATACGCAGTATTTT,CASSPRRDTQYF
NA,TRBV10-2,TRBJ1-1,NA,TGCGCCAGCAGTGACAGGGCGAACACTGAAGCTTTCTTT,CASSDRANTEAFF
few,TRBV7-2,TRBJ2-1,NA,TGTGCCAGCAGCTTAGTTAAGGGGGTGGGTAATGAGCAGTTCTTC,CASSLVKGVGNEQFF
NA,TRBV15,TRBJ1-6,NA,TGTGCCACCAGCAGAGATCCTCCTACGGCCTATAATTCACCCCTCCACTTT,CATSRDPPTAYNSPLHF
NA,TRBV19,TRBJ2-7,NA,TGTGCCAGTAGTAAAACGAAGGCGGGACCCTACGAGCAGTACTTC,CASSKTKAGPYEQYF
NA,TRBV4-3,TRBJ2-7,TRBD1,TGCGCCAGCAGCCAAGATAGGGCAGGGGGCAACGAGCAGTACTTC,CASSQDRAGGNEQYF
NA,TRBV2,TRBJ2-7,TRBD1,TGTGCCAGCAGGGAGACAGGGGGGGGCTACGAGCAGTACTTC,CASRETGGGYEQYF
NA,TRBV6-5,TRBJ2-7,TRBD1,TGTGCCAGCAGTTATCGTGGACAGGGTTTTGACGAGCAGTACTTC,CASSYRGQGFDEQYF
NA,TRBV29-1,TRBJ1-1,NA,TGCAGCGTTGACCTACAGGGTTGGAACACTGAAGCTTTCTTT,CSVDLQGWNTEAFF
once,TRBV3-1/TRBV3-2,TRBJ2-7,TRBD1,TGTGCCAGCAGCCAAGATATGGGACAGGGTTCTTACGAGCAGTACTTC,CASSQDMGQGSYEQYF